This T cell receptor (beta chain) was observed in a study of vaccination and CD4 T cells after COVID-19. The CDR3 sequence is 16 residues long. The V segment lost 5 bases and the J segment 6 bases; nucleotides outside the gene matches: 9. CDR1 and CDR2 (germline): SGHAT, FQNNGV. As to treatment: roughly 10-day PBMC culture with coronavirus spike peptide pools or control peptides (ViraFEST assay). CD4+ T lymphocytes from the unexposed donor were collected before the COVID-19 pandemic (2011-2018). Following expansion of antigen-specific T cells with peptide pools, ViraFEST then sequenced TCRs. Concerning this clonotype: Its cognate antigen is unknown.

Study-wide results and limits: Spike mono-reactivity was found in 304 of 307 vaccine-specific clones from convalescent patients.

Sequence data for DNA of cultured CD4+ T cells were generated by the Oncomine TCR Beta short-read assay. TCRdb itself ran the PCR reads through MiXCR, one entry per CDR3 protein. The sample contains several thousand distinct CDR3 sequences, roughly 40% of which appear only once. Sequenced: CD4+ T cells from blood, cultured in vitro. The J gene is TRBJ2-7, the V gene TRBV11-2; 14 nucleotides align to TRBD2. This receptor was identified in a human donor in good health. The CDR3 here is CASSGLTSGRGTEQYF. As DNA, the CDR3 is TGTGCCAGCAGCGGATTGACTAGCGGGAGGGGTACCGAGCAGTACTTC.